This is a list of T cell receptor beta chains from one sample in a study of early T cells in non-severe SARS-CoV-2 infection. TCRdb fed the 5' RACE reads into MiXCR, producing one record per CDR3 protein. The table lists roughly 75,000 distinct CDR3 sequences, around 11% of them singletons. Sequencing was done on a sample of whole blood. These receptors all stem from an adult who was a healthcare worker with PCR-confirmed SARS-CoV-2 infection or an uninfected control (not recorded which). Each CDR3 is given with its conserved first and last residue. A D gene is named only where the DNA matches it firmly. Clone size is not always given. Where it is, it says once, few, many or a class for expanded clones.

CASSEASGGTRASEQFF TGCGCCAGCAGTGAGGCTAGCGGGGGGACCCGGGCAAGTGAGCAGTTCTTC TRBD2 few TRBJ2-1 17 TRBV10-2
CASSDLIGELFF TGTGCCAGCAGTGACCTAATCGGGGAGCTGTTTTTT - few TRBJ2-2 12 TRBV6-1
CAGGQDGPYNSPLHF TGTGCCGGGGGCCAAGATGGGCCCTATAATTCACCCCTCCACTTT - few TRBJ1-6 15 TRBV30
CASSDGQGPQSNYGYTF TGTGCCAGCAGCGACGGACAGGGACCTCAATCTAACTATGGCTACACCTTC TRBD1 - TRBJ1-2 17 TRBV9
CSARTTGIYGYTF TGCAGTGCTAGAACGACAGGGATCTATGGCTACACCTTC TRBD1 - TRBJ1-2 13 TRBV20-1
CASSQRDRSGYTF TGTGCCAGCAGCCAAAGGGACAGATCCGGCTACACCTTC TRBD1 few TRBJ1-2 13 TRBV4-2
CASSFRGHTEAFF TGTGCCAGCAGCTTCAGGGGGCACACTGAAGCTTTCTTT TRBD1 many TRBJ1-1 13 TRBV7-3
CSATDSYEQYF TGCAGCGCCACTGACAGCTACGAGCAGTACTTC - - TRBJ2-7 11 TRBV29-1
CASSLAGEIYEQYF TGTGCCAGCAGCTTAGCGGGGGAGATCTACGAGCAGTACTTC - many TRBJ2-7 14 TRBV7-6
CASSVESFPQETQYF TGTGCCAGCAGTGTGGAGTCGTTTCCTCAAGAGACCCAGTACTTC - many TRBJ2-5 15 TRBV6-1
CASSFGGLAGNNEQFF TGTGCCAGCAGTTTCGGAGGACTAGCGGGTAACAATGAGCAGTTCTTC TRBD2 - TRBJ2-1 16 TRBV27
CASRKAGVVNTQYF TGTGCCAGCAGGAAGGCGGGAGTTGTGAATACGCAGTATTTT TRBD2 few TRBJ2-3 14 TRBV3-1
CASSSGTYAYNEQFF TGTGCCAGCAGCTCAGGGACCTACGCGTACAATGAGCAGTTCTTC - many TRBJ2-1 15 TRBV7-2
CASSPGTTHNEQFF TGTGCCAGCTCCCCCGGGACTACCCACAATGAGCAGTTCTTC TRBD2 many TRBJ2-1 14 TRBV18
CASSETGQNTEAFF TGTGCCAGCAGCGAGACAGGTCAGAACACTGAAGCTTTCTTT - many TRBJ1-1 14 TRBV12-3/TRBV12-4
CASSVGSGAFTDTQYF TGTGCCAGCAGCGTAGGTAGCGGGGCATTCACAGATACGCAGTATTTT TRBD2 many TRBJ2-3 16 TRBV9
CASSQDAQIYEKLFF TGTGCCAGCAGCCAAGATGCGCAGATTTATGAAAAACTGTTTTTT - - TRBJ1-4 15 TRBV3-1
CASSYGSGNTIYF TGTGCCAGCAGTTACGGCTCTGGAAACACCATATATTTT - many TRBJ1-3 13 TRBV6-6
CASSHPDTDTQYF TGTGCCAGCAGCCACCCGGACACAGATACGCAGTATTTT - - TRBJ2-3 13 TRBV6-2/TRBV6-3
CASSYSGTGGGTEAFF TGTGCCAGCAGTTACTCTGGGACAGGGGGAGGCACTGAAGCTTTCTTT TRBD1 few TRBJ1-1 16 TRBV6-2/TRBV6-3
CSVWPQGTGTEAFF TGCAGCGTCTGGCCTCAGGGGACGGGGACTGAAGCTTTCTTT - many TRBJ1-1 14 TRBV29-1
CASSQEWGGLLYNEQFF TGCGCCAGCAGCCAAGAGTGGGGGGGCCTCTTGTACAATGAGCAGTTCTTC - many TRBJ2-1 17 TRBV4-3
CASSLQGRTGELFF TGTGCCAGCAGCTTACAGGGGCGGACCGGGGAGCTGTTTTTT - many TRBJ2-2 14 TRBV7-7
CASGGLAGDPFF TGTGCCAGCGGGGGACTAGCGGGGGACCCGTTCTTC TRBD2 - TRBJ2-1 12 TRBV12-3/TRBV12-4
CASSLEVNEQFF TGCGCCAGCAGCTTGGAGGTGAATGAGCAGTTCTTC - many TRBJ2-1 12 TRBV5-1
CASSQDFVTNWDISYSNQPQHF TGTGCCAGCAGCCAAGATTTTGTAACCAATTGGGACATTAGTTATAGCAATCAGCCCCAGCATTTT - - TRBJ1-5 22 TRBV3-1
CASSQTGRWDTQYF TGTGCCAGCAGTCAAACGGGCCGATGGGATACGCAGTATTTT - many TRBJ2-3 14 TRBV6-2/TRBV6-3
CASSEVGTANYGYTF TGTGCCAGCAGTGAAGTGGGGACCGCTAACTATGGCTACACCTTC - many TRBJ1-2 15 TRBV2
CASSYSGNEQFF TGTGCCAGCAGTTACTCGGGGAATGAGCAGTTCTTC - - TRBJ2-1 12 TRBV6-5
CASSPPYGGELFF TGTGCCAGCTCACCTCCTTACGGCGGGGAGCTGTTTTTT - many TRBJ2-2 13 TRBV18
CASSLVGENTEAFF TGCGCCAGCAGCTTGGTAGGGGAGAACACTGAAGCTTTCTTT - few TRBJ1-1 14 TRBV5-1
CASSLRVRYNEQFF TGTGCCAGCAGTTTGCGGGTACGCTACAATGAGCAGTTCTTC - many TRBJ2-1 14 TRBV28
CASSQVGFSTDTQYF TGTGCCAGCAGTCAGGTGGGGTTTAGCACAGATACGCAGTATTTT - many TRBJ2-3 15 TRBV12-3/TRBV12-4
CSASLGGPETQYF TGCAGTGCTAGTCTAGGGGGGCCGGAGACCCAGTACTTC - - TRBJ2-5 13 TRBV20-1
CASSPGGTAYEQYF TGTGCCAGCAGCCCAGGGGGGACCGCTTACGAGCAGTACTTC - - TRBJ2-7 14 TRBV9
CASSLREYYEQYF TGTGCCAGCAGTTTAAGGGAGTACTACGAGCAGTACTTC - many TRBJ2-7 13 TRBV27
CASSLVLASQETQYF TGCGCCAGCAGCTTGGTATTAGCATCCCAAGAGACCCAGTACTTC - - TRBJ2-5 15 TRBV5-1
CASTDKSYEQYF TGTGCCAGCACCGACAAGTCCTACGAGCAGTACTTC - - TRBJ2-7 12 TRBV12-3/TRBV12-4
CASCQGHEQFF TGTGCCAGCTGCCAGGGGCATGAGCAGTTCTTC - many TRBJ2-1 11 TRBV18
CASRPSGGGYGYTF TGCGCCAGCAGACCCTCAGGGGGTGGCTATGGCTACACCTTC TRBD1 many TRBJ1-2 14 TRBV5-1
CASSSLGGGNEQFF TGTGCCAGCAGCTCACTTGGGGGAGGCAATGAGCAGTTCTTC - - TRBJ2-1 14 TRBV7-2
CSVNYQPQHF TGCAGCGTTAATTATCAGCCCCAGCATTTT - few TRBJ1-5 10 TRBV29-1
CASSPWTGGITSGANVLTF TGTGCCAGCAGCCCGTGGACAGGGGGCATTACCTCTGGGGCCAACGTCCTGACTTTC TRBD1 many TRBJ2-6 19 TRBV9
CASRDLPYKFSAIYF TGTGCCAGCAGGGACCTTCCGTACAAGTTCAGCGCCATATATTTT - few TRBJ1-3 15 TRBV2
CSVEQGREQYF TGCAGCGTTGAACAGGGGCGCGAGCAGTACTTC - many TRBJ2-7 11 TRBV29-1
CASNIRGSNQPQHF TGTGCCAGTAATATCCGCGGTAGCAATCAGCCCCAGCATTTT - few TRBJ1-5 14 TRBV19
CASSYSRGLAIYNEQFF TGTGCCAGCAGTTACTCGAGGGGACTAGCGATTTACAATGAGCAGTTCTTC TRBD2 many TRBJ2-1 17 TRBV6-2/TRBV6-3
CASSYRETQYF TGTGCCAGCAGTTACCGGGAGACCCAGTACTTC - - TRBJ2-5 11 TRBV6-5
CASIQRANSPLHF TGTGCCAGCATCCAACGGGCCAATTCACCCCTCCACTTT - many TRBJ1-6 13 TRBV6-6